One T cell receptor (beta chain) is described in this entry. As yet, its antigen is unknown. This sample is drawn from a study of cytomegalovirus exposure and HLA in healthy donors. Study overall: Some 87 million unique TCRs from HLA-typed donors were held in an early release of data. General study findings and limits: Later analysis suggested most CMV-associated TCR beta chains were HLA-restricted. Within the data, a cluster of highly shared sequence variants was likely a sequencing artifact.

The study ran its PCR with 60 Vbeta and 13 Jbeta primers. Some clones are missing from TCRdb's copy, which holds only in-frame ones; the method was immunoSEQ multiplex PCR. Among 100,000 or so clones listed, approximately 81% were seen once. The sample taken for sequencing was PBMCs. The sequence was collected from a male donor in good health and CMV-seropositive.

Written as DNA, the CDR3 is TGCGCCAGCAGCCGGCTCGGCGGGGGGAAAGAGACCCAGTACTTC. It encodes CASSRLGGGKETQYF. The J gene is TRBJ2-5, the V gene TRBV5-1, with TRBD2 matching over 8 bases. The trim removed 4 bases at V and 3 bases at J, leaving 8 bases unmatched. The CDR3 covers 15 residues. Germline values: CDR1 SGHRS, CDR2 YFSETQ. Full variable domain (rest looked up from reference TRBV5-1 and TRBJ2-5): KAGVTQTPRYLIKTRGQQVTLSCSPISGHRSVSWYQQTPGQGLQFLFEYFSETQRNKGNFPGRFSGRQFSNSRSEMNVSTLELGDSALYLCASSRLGGGKETQYFGPGTRLLVL.